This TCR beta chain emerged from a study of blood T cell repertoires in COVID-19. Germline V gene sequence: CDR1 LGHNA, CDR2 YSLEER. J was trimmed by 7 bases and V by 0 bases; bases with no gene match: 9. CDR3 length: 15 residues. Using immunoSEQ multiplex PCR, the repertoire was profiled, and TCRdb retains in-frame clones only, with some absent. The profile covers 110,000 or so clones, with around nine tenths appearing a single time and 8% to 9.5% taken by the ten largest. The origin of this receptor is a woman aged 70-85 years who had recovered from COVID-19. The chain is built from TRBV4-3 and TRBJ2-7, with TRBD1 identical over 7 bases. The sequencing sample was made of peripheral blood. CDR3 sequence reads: CASSQEFPTGWEQYF. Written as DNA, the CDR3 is TGCGCCAGCAGCCAAGAATTCCCGACAGGGTGGGAGCAGTACTTC.